This T cell receptor beta chain comes out of a study of technical replicates of blood from several donors. This table comes from immunoSEQ multiplex PCR, and its TCRdb copy is limited to in-frame clones, with some not included. There are some 80,000 clones in the sample; 75% to 90% occur only once, and roughly 4% lies in the top ten. CDR1 is MNHEY and CDR2 is SMNVEV in the germline V gene (reference sequence). Trimming took off 4 bases at V and 3 bases at J, with 19 bases between the two ends. The CDR3 runs 16 residues. The receptor was derived from a human donor in good health. Some clones in this sample may be carry-over from other donors' samples. Material: PBMCs. The V gene is TRBV27, the J gene TRBJ2-7; D might be TRBD2 (5 bases). The chain's CDR3 is CASSWYYRGKGYEQYF. DNA for the CDR3: TGTGCCAGCAGTTGGTATTACCGGGGAAAGGGCTACGAGCAGTACTTC.